The clone carrying this TCR beta chain occurred many times. The CDR3 sequence is 14 residues long. V was clipped by 1 base and J by 6 bases, with 16 bases between them. CDR1 and CDR2 from the germline V gene are DFQATT and SNEGSKA (reference sequence). The authors prepared the TCRbeta library with unique molecular identifiers. TCRdb processed the PCR reads anew with MiXCR; each CDR3 protein has one entry. The repertoire holds 280,000 or so distinct CDR3 sequences, with about 9.9% as singletons. The data stem from a study of T-cell reconstitution after alpha-beta-depleted transplantation in children. This chain links TRBV20-1 with TRBJ2-7, with D possibly TRBD1 on 6 matching bases. The TCR comes from a male patient aged 2 to 10 who had a stem cell transplant for chronic granulomatous disease, so the T cells may come from the graft donor. Material: peripheral blood, obtained 180 days after TCRalphabeta/CD19-depleted stem cell transplant. The CDR3 DNA follows: TGCAGTGCTAGAGTCGGGACATCCTTCACCGAGCAGTACTTC. This translates into CSARVGTSFTEQYF.